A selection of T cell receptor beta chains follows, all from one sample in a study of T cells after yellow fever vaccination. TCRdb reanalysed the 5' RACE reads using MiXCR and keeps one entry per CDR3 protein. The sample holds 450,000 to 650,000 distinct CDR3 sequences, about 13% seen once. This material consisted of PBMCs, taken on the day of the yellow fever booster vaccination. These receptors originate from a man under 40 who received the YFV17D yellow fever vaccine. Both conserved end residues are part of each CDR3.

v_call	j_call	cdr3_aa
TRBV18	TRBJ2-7	CASSSWGGSYEQYF
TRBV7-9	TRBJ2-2	CATPTPAGGNTGELFF
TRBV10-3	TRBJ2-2	CAISGTTSELGELFF
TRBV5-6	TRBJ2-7	CASSSPGGGGEEQYF
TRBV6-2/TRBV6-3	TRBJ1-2	CASSSKDRVVYGYTF
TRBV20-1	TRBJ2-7	CAGRESYEQYF
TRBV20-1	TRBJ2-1	CSAQDSAGGGYNEQFF
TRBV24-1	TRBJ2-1	CATSDPAADSYNEQFF
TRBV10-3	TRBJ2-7	CAISQPPGQEISFEQYF
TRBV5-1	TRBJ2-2	CASSSLAASNTGELFF
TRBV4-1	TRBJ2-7	CASSQEEWRSYEQYF
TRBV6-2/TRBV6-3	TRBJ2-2	CASRTLWELFF
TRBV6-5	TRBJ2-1	CASSARSDEQFF
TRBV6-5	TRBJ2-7	CASSYSTGEAYEQYF
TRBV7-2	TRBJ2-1	CASSSLGGSPEQFF
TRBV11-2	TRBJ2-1	CASSLEATYNEQFF
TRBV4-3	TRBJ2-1	CASSQDWDYRLGEFF
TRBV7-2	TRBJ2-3	CASSRITDTQYF
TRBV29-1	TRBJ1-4	CSVTPTGRGEKLFF